The T cell receptor (beta chain) under discussion was sequenced for a study of CD8+ T cells in alopecia areata. For the study at large: The drug, oral tofacitinib, was given to treated patients at 5 to 10 mg twice daily.

cDNA reverse transcribed from extracted RNA served as the sequencing template. Here immunoSEQ multiplex PCR was the method, and the copy in TCRdb shows in-frame clones only, minus some. The sample has more than 85,000 clones; around two fifths are singletons. In the case of this clone: The antigen is unknown.

Alopecia areata patients provided lesional scalp punch biopsies and peripheral blood. Broader study findings: Normal scalp showed lower clonality than lesional scalp, especially alopecia totalis/universalis. Mice showed clearer TCR sharing than patients did, a gap that was possibly HLA-related.

The clonotype originates from a human donor with alopecia areata. The sample was CD4+ T cells sorted from blood.

CDR3 loop: CASSPHTGTGNHEQYF. Written as DNA, the CDR3 is TGTGCCAGCAGCCCTCATACCGGGACAGGGAATCACGAGCAGTACTTC. The rearrangement joins TRBV7-9 to TRBJ2-7; TRBD1 aligns across 9 bases. The germline V gene encodes CDR1 SEHNR and CDR2 FQNEAQ (reference sequence). V shed 5 bases and J 5 bases; nucleotides not matched to a gene: 13. CDR3 length equals 16 residues.